These 23 T cell receptor beta chains originate from one sample sequenced in a study of Ad26.COV2.S vaccination and SARS-CoV-2 variants. Indicated treatment: around 19 received Ad26.COV2.S at low or high dose, single or two shots; about 5 received placebo; per-sample allocation not given. Sampling was done on day 63 after the first vaccine or placebo injection. Clones were sequenced by immunoSEQ multiplex PCR, and TCRdb holds only the in-frame ones, with some missing. The sample comprises 300,000 to 400,000 clones, more than 75% of which are singletons, and 2.5% to 3.5% rests with the top ten. The sample in question was peripheral blood, obtained in a trial of Ad26.COV2.S vaccine versus placebo. These receptors all come from a person aged 18-60 years who received the Ad26.COV2.S COVID-19 vaccine or a placebo.

This sequence joins TRBV6-1 and TRBJ1-4, with TRBD1 as a possible D gene (6 bases). Trimming took off 2 bases at V and 4 bases at J, with 17 bases between the two ends. The CDR3 loop spans 17 amino acids. Germline V lookup: CDR1 MNHNS, CDR2 SASEGT. CDR3 protein: CASSERRWYRDNEKLFF. The CDR3, as DNA: TGTGCCAGCAGTGAAAGAAGGTGGTACAGGGATAATGAAAAACTGTTTTTT.

CDR3 nucleotide sequence: TGTGCCACCAGTGACGGGACAGGGGCACATCAGCCCCAGCATTTT. Protein sequence: CATSDGTGAHQPQHF. The rearrangement links TRBV24-1 to TRBJ1-5, with 10 bases identical to TRBD1. With 4 bases clipped from V and 5 bases from J, the junction kept 4 bases outside the gene matches. The CDR3 is 15 amino acids. From germline, CDR1 is KGHDR and CDR2 SFDVKD.

The gene calls are TRBV28 and TRBJ1-2, with a weak D call TRBD1 (6 bases). From germline, CDR1 is MDHEN and CDR2 SYDVKM. Trimming cost V 8 bases and J 4 bases, with 20 bases left between them. The length of the CDR3 is 15 residues. The CDR3 DNA sequence: TGTGCCAGCGGGCCGGGACACCGGGCAATCTATGGCTACACCTTC. Translated, it gives CASGPGHRAIYGYTF.

This clone was seen a handful of times. The chain is built from TRBV3-1 (or the pseudogene TRBV3-2) and TRBJ1-5; D call uncertain. CDR1 and CDR2 (germline): LGHDT, YNNKEL (reference sequence). This CDR3 has 15 residues. V was cut by 1 base and J by 4 bases, with 11 bases left in between. The chain's CDR3 is CASSQGRRLNQPQHF. In DNA form, the CDR3 reads TGTGCCAGCAGCCAAGGGAGGCGGTTGAATCAGCCCCAGCATTTT.

This clone has only a few counts. V and J are TRBV19 and TRBJ1-2, with 7 bases identical to TRBD1. Losses at the gene ends were 7 bases for V and 8 bases for J; bases not matched to a gene: 10. From germline, CDR1 is LNHDA and CDR2 SQIVND (reference sequence). This CDR3 region has 13 residues. The CDR3 coding sequence is TGTGCCAGTACCAACAGGGGCTCAGGCGGCTACACCTTC. The encoded protein is CASTNRGSGGYTF.

This clone was seen a few times. The chain is built from TRBV4-1 and TRBJ2-7, with D possibly TRBD2 on 7 matching bases. CDR1 MGHRA and CDR2 YSYEKL come from the germline V gene. Trimming removed 5 bases from V and 2 bases from J, with 16 bases in between. This CDR3 has 15 amino acids. CDR3 loop: CASSSSGGGPYEQYF. DNA of the CDR3: TGCGCCAGCAGCTCTTCGGGGGGCGGCCCCTACGAGCAGTACTTC.

The gene calls are TRBV12-3 or TRBV12-4 and TRBJ1-1; no clear D gene. This CDR3 region has 13 residues. Trimming removed 9 bases at V and 1 base at J, with 12 bases between. The CDR3 coding sequence is TGTGCCAGTCATCTGGGGAGGAACACTGAAGCTTTCTTT. This codes for CASHLGRNTEAFF.

For this clone: The sample carries other DNA sequences with the same CDR3. This chain links TRBV5-1 with TRBJ2-5, with TRBD2 identical over 10 bases. The CDR3 is made up of 18 amino acids. V was pared by 0 bases and J by 1 base, with 9 bases of the junction left unmatched. Germline CDR1 SGHRS, CDR2 YFSETQ. The CDR3 nucleotides read TGCGCCAGCAGCTTGGGCAGGACTAGCGGTGAGATCCAAGAGACCCAGTACTTC. This gives the protein CASSLGRTSGEIQETQYF. The entire variable domain, with the rest obtained from reference TRBV5-1 and TRBJ2-5, is as follows: KAGVTQTPRYLIKTRGQQVTLSCSPISGHRSVSWYQQTPGQGLQFLFEYFSETQRNKGNFPGRFSGRQFSNSRSEMNVSTLELGDSALYLCASSLGRTSGEIQETQYFGPGTRLLVL.

As DNA, the CDR3 is TGTGCCATCAGCCGGGACATCGGGACAGATACGCAGTATTTT. It yields the protein CAISRDIGTDTQYF. The chain carries TRBV10-3 and TRBJ2-3; a possible D gene is TRBD1 (6 bases). V lost 6 bases to trimming and J lost 3 bases, with 13 bases between them. CDR1 and CDR2 from the germline V gene are ENHRY and SYGVKD. There are 14 residues in the CDR3.

As to this clone: This specimen includes other DNA sequences encoding the same CDR3. The chain couples TRBV2 to TRBJ2-7; tentative D call: TRBD1 (5 bases). CDR1 and CDR2 from the germline V gene are SNHLY and FYNNEI. This CDR3 comprises 11 residues. Trimming took off 7 bases at V and 3 bases at J, with 7 bases between the two ends. DNA for the CDR3: TGTGCCAGCATCAGGGACTACGAGCAGTACTTC. Translated, it gives CASIRDYEQYF.

V usage is TRBV6-5 and J usage is TRBJ2-3; 9 nucleotides align to TRBD1. The CDR3 is made up of 15 amino acids. Germline V gene sequence: CDR1 MNHEY, CDR2 SVGAGI. The V gene end was trimmed by 2 bases and the J gene end by 3 bases; junction bases not matched to a gene: 3. The CDR3 loop reads CASSYDRGTTDTQYF. The CDR3 bases are TGTGCCAGCAGTTACGACAGGGGGACAACAGATACGCAGTATTTT.

J is TRBJ1-1 and V is TRBV29-1, with unresolved D. V was cut by 2 bases and J by 4 bases, with 8 bases left in between. This CDR3 has 12 residues. Germline V gene sequence: CDR1 SQVTM, CDR2 ANQGSEA. CDR3 residues: CSVERPPTEAFF. CDR3 nucleotides: TGCAGCGTTGAAAGGCCACCCACTGAAGCTTTCTTT.

This clone was recorded once. The V call is TRBV18, the J call TRBJ2-1, with TRBD2 matching 11 bases. After removal of 5 bases from V and 4 bases from J, the junction contained 7 bases not matched to a gene. Germline CDR1 and CDR2: KGHSH and LQKENI. CDR3 length: 16 residues. The CDR3 loop is CASSSGLAGSYNEQFF. CDR3 coding DNA: TGTGCCAGCTCATCTGGACTAGCGGGTTCGTACAATGAGCAGTTCTTC.

The rearrangement joins TRBV7-9 to TRBJ1-1, with D possibly TRBD1 on 5 matching bases. The germline V gene encodes CDR1 SEHNR and CDR2 FQNEAQ (reference sequence). This CDR3 spans 17 amino acids. Trimming took 5 bases from V and 6 from J, leaving 25 bases between them. CDR3 amino acids: CASSTQPQGKRPSEAFF. DNA of the CDR3: TGTGCCAGCAGCACGCAACCCCAGGGAAAAAGACCTTCTGAAGCTTTCTTT.

The chain couples TRBV5-4 to TRBJ2-3; TRBD2 agrees at 10 bases. Germline CDR1 SGHNT, CDR2 YYREEE (reference sequence). The CDR3 consists of 17 residues. Trimming at V came to 4 bases and at J to 3 bases, leaving 11 bases not matched to a gene. The DNA of the CDR3 is TGTGCCAGCAGCCTCATCGCGGGACTAGCGACGACAGATACGCAGTATTTT. Its translation is CASSLIAGLATTDTQYF.

The chain links TRBV18 to TRBJ2-2; D is unclear. CDR3 length equals 18 residues. The V end lost 3 bases, the J end lost 0 bases, and 17 bases lay between the germline ends. Germline CDR1 and CDR2: KGHSH and LQKENI. DNA for the CDR3: TGTGCCAGCTCACCTCGCTCAACGGTCAAGCCGAACACCGGGGAGCTGTTTTTT. Translated: CASSPRSTVKPNTGELFF.

V gene TRBV14 combines with J gene TRBJ2-7; D ambiguous. V lost 3 bases and J 0 bases, leaving 6 bases between the germline ends. Germline V gives CDR1 SGHDN, CDR2 FVKESK. The CDR3 covers 13 residues. The CDR3 is CASSHSGSYEQYF. The CDR3 nucleotides read TGTGCCAGCAGCCACAGTGGCTCCTACGAGCAGTACTTC.

V usage is TRBV5-1 and J usage is TRBJ2-5, with 14 bases that match TRBD2. Per the germline V gene, CDR1 is SGHRS and CDR2 is YFSETQ. V was clipped by 0 bases and J by 6 bases; unmatched bases: 16. There are 20 residues in the CDR3. CDR3 sequence: CASSLVPLTSGGASGQTQYF. DNA for the CDR3: TGCGCCAGCAGCTTGGTCCCTCTGACTAGCGGGGGGGCCAGCGGGCAGACCCAGTACTTC.

The V call is TRBV10-2, the J call TRBJ2-1, with a possible D match to TRBD2 (6 bases). The germline CDR1 and CDR2 sequences are WSHSY and SAAADI. Trimming removed 6 bases at V and 1 base at J, with 7 bases between. There are 13 residues in the CDR3. CDR3 in DNA: TGCGCCAGCAGGGGGGGTTCCTACAATGAGCAGTTCTTC. Its translation: CASRGGSYNEQFF.

The chain has TRBV6-5 and TRBJ2-2, with D possibly TRBD1 on 6 matching bases. V shed 8 bases and J shed 6 bases, with 19 bases lying between them. CDR1 and CDR2 from the germline V gene are MNHEY and SVGAGI. The CDR3 runs to 15 residues. The CDR3 DNA follows: TGTGCCAGCCGAGTGGGGACAAAGAAGGCCGGGGAGCTGTTTTTT. It is translated as CASRVGTKKAGELFF.

The V and J genes are TRBV5-1 and TRBJ2-1; 7 nucleotides align to TRBD1. The trim removed 0 bases at V and 6 bases at J, leaving 6 bases unmatched. This CDR3 contains 15 residues. CDR1 and CDR2 (germline): SGHRS, YFSETQ. The DNA of the CDR3 is TGCGCCAGCAGCTTGGAGACAGGGTACGCCAATGAGCAGTTCTTC. Translated: CASSLETGYANEQFF.

The V call is TRBV10-3, the J call TRBJ1-2; D unclear. Germline values: CDR1 ENHRY, CDR2 SYGVKD. V shed 4 bases and J shed 14 bases, with 20 bases lying between them. The CDR3 totals 13 residues. The CDR3 region is CAISVQRGRAATF. In DNA form, the CDR3 reads TGTGCCATCAGTGTCCAACGTGGACGGGCAGCTACCTTC.

This clone was recorded once. V gene TRBV7-2 combines with J gene TRBJ2-7; TRBD1 aligns across 8 bases. CDR3 length equals 13 residues. The J segment lost 6 bases and the V segment lost 6 bases, leaving 7 bases of the junction unmatched. Germline V gene data show CDR1 as SGHTA and CDR2 as FQGNSA. The CDR3 protein is CASRGHRGAEQYF. The CDR3 bases are TGTGCCAGCAGAGGTCACAGGGGGGCCGAGCAGTACTTC.